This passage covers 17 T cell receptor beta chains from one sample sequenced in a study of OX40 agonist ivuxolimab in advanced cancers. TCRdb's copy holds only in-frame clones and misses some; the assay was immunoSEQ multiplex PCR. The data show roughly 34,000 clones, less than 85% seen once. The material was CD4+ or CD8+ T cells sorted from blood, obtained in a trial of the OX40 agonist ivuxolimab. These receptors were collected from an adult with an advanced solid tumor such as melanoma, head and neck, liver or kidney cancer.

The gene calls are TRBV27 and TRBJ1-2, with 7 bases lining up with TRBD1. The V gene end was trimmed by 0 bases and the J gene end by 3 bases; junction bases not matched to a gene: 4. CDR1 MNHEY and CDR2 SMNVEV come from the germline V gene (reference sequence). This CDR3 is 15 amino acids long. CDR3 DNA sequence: TGTGCCAGCAGTTTATCGGGACAGCAATACTATGGCTACACCTTC. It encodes CASSLSGQQYYGYTF.

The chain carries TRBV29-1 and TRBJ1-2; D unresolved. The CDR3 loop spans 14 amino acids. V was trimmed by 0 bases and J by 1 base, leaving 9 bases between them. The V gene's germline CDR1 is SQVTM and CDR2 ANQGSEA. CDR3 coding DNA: TGCAGCGTTGAAGAGGCAGAAATTAACTATGGCTACACCTTC. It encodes CSVEEAEINYGYTF.

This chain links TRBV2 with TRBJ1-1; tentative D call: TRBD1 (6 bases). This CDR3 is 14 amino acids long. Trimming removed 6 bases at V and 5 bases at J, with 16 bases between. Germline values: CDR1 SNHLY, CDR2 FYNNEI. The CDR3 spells CASRADWGATEAFF. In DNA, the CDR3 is TGTGCCAGCAGGGCTGATTGGGGGGCTACTGAAGCTTTCTTT.

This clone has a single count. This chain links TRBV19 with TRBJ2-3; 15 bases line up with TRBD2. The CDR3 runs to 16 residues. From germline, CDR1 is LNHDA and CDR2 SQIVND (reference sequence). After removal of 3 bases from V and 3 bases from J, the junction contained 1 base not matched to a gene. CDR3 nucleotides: TGTGCCAGTAGTATTGGGACTAGCGGGGGGACAGATACGCAGTATTTT. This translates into CASSIGTSGGTDTQYF.

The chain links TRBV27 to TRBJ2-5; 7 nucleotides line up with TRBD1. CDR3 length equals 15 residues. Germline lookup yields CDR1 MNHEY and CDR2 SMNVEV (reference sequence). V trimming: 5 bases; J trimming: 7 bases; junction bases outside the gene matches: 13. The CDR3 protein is CASSPTGTDLGTQYF. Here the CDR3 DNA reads TGTGCCAGCAGTCCTACCGGGACAGACTTGGGGACCCAGTACTTC.

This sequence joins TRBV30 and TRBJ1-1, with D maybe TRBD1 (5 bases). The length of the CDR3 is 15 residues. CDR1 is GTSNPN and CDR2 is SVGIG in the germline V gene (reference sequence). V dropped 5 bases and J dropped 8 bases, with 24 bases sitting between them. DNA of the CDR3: TGTGCCTGGGGTCCAAAGACAGCCCTCTACGGGGAAGCTTTCTTT. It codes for CAWGPKTALYGEAFF.

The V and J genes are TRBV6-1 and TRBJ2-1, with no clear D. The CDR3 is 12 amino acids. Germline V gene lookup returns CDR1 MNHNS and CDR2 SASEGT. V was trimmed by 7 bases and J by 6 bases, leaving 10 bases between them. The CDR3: CASNSRVNEQFF. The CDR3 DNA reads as TGTGCCAGCAATAGCAGAGTCAATGAGCAGTTCTTC.

CDR3 protein: CASSWGSDGSYEQYF. CDR3 DNA sequence: TGTGCCAGCAGCTGGGGATCCGACGGCTCCTACGAGCAGTACTTC. The chain links TRBV7-9 to TRBJ2-7; D is unclear. Between the trimmed V and J ends, which lost 4 bases and 0 bases, there was a span of 13 bases. The CDR3 runs 15 residues. Germline-derived CDR1 and CDR2 are SEHNR and FQNEAQ (reference sequence).

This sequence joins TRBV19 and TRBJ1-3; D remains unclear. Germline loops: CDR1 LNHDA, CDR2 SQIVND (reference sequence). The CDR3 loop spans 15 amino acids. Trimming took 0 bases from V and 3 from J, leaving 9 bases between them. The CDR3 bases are TGTGCCAGTAGTATAGATAGTTCAGTTGGAAACACCATATATTTT. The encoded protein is CASSIDSSVGNTIYF.

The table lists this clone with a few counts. CDR3 residues: CASSLMFGVETQYF. CDR3 DNA: TGTGCCAGCAGCTTAATGTTCGGGGTCGAGACCCAGTACTTC. The chain uses TRBV7-6 and TRBJ2-5; tentative D call: TRBD2 (5 bases). CDR3 size: 14 residues. Germline lookup yields CDR1 SGHVS and CDR2 FNYEAQ. Trimming took 2 bases from V and 5 from J, leaving 12 bases between them. Variable domain in full (rest from reference TRBV7-6 and TRBJ2-5): GAGVSQSPRYKVTKRGQDVALRCDPISGHVSLYWYRQALGQGPEFLTYFNYEAQQDKSGLPNDRFSAERPEGSISTLTIQRTEQRDSAMYRCASSLMFGVETQYFGPGTRLLVL.

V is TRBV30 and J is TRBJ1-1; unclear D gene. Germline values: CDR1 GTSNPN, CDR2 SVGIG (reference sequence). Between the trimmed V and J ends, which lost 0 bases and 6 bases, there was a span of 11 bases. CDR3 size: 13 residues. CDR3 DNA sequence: TGTGCCTGGAGTGTATCCCTTACAGCTGAAGCTTTCTTT. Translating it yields CAWSVSLTAEAFF.

The DNA for the CDR3 is TGTGCCAGCAGTTACGGGACAGGGTCCGCCGAGCAGTACTTC. Protein sequence: CASSYGTGSAEQYF. The V call is TRBV6-6, the J call TRBJ2-7, with 9 positions matching TRBD1. The length of the CDR3 is 14 residues. After removal of 2 bases from V and 6 bases from J, the junction contained 5 bases not matched to a gene. The germline gives CDR1 MNHNY, CDR2 SVGAGI (reference sequence).

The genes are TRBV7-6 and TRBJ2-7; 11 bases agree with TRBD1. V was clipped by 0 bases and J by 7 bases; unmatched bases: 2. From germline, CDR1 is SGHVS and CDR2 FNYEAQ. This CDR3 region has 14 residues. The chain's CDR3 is CASSLAGTGGEQYF. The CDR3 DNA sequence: TGTGCCAGCAGCTTAGCTGGGACAGGGGGAGAGCAGTACTTC.

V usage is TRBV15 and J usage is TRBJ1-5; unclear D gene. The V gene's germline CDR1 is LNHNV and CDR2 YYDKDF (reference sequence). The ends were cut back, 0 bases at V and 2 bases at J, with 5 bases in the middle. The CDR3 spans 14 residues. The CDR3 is CATSRDMGNQPQHF. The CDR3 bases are TGTGCCACCAGCAGAGATATGGGCAATCAGCCCCAGCATTTT.

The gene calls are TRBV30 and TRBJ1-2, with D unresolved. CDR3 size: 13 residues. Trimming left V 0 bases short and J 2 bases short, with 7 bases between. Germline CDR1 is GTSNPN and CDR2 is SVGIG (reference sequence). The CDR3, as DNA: TGTGCCTGGAGTGTACACGGGAACTATGGCTACACCTTC. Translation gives CAWSVHGNYGYTF.

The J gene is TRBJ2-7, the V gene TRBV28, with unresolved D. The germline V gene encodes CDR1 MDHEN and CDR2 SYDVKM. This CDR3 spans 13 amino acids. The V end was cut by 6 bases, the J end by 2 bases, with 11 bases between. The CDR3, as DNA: TGTGCCAGCAGCGCGATGGGGACCTACGAGCAGTACTTC. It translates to CASSAMGTYEQYF. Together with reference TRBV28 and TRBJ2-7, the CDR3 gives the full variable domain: DVKVTQSSRYLVKRTGEKVFLECVQDMDHENMFWYRQDPGLGLRLIYFSYDVKMKEKGDIPEGYSVSREKKERFSLILESASTNQTSMYLCASSAMGTYEQYFGPGTRLTVT.

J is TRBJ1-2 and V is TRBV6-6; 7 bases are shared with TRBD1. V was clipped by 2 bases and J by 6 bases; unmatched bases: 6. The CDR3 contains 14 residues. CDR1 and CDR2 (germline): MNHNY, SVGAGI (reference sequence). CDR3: CASSYPVDRDGYTF. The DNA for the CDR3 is TGTGCCAGCAGTTACCCCGTCGACAGGGATGGCTACACCTTC.